What follows describes a single T cell receptor beta chain. The data were taken from a study of blood T cell repertoires in COVID-19. TCRdb's copy holds only in-frame clones and misses some; the assay was immunoSEQ multiplex PCR. This table has about 76,000 clones, about 86% appearing once. The TCR comes from a human donor in a cohort sampled during active COVID-19. The material sequenced was peripheral blood.

CDR3 protein: CASSIDLAGFYGYTF. Here the CDR3 DNA reads TGTGCCAGTAGTATAGATCTCGCAGGGTTCTATGGCTACACCTTC. The chain uses TRBV19 and TRBJ1-2; D might be TRBD1 (5 bases). With 0 bases removed from V and 4 bases from J, the gap between germline ends came to 12 bases. The V gene's germline CDR1 is LNHDA and CDR2 SQIVND (reference sequence). The CDR3 has 15 amino acids.